This T cell receptor (beta chain) emerged from a study of OX40 agonist ivuxolimab in advanced cancers. Study-wide results and caveats: Blood T cells, both CD4+ and CD8+, expanded clonally by week 6 at 0.1 to 3.0 mg/kg.

Details on this clone: The antigen remains unidentified.

Sequencing was performed with immunoSEQ multiplex PCR; in TCRdb, only in-frame clones are kept and a portion is missing. The profile shows 37,000 or so clones, roughly 84% of them singletons. If patients had autoimmune disease history or systemic immunosuppression, they were excluded. At cycle 4 day 1, cycle 7 day 1, and baseline, blood was sampled. CDR3 length equals 12 residues. Germline lookup yields CDR1 SGHTA and CDR2 FQGNSA. With 1 base removed from V and 4 bases from J, the gap between germline ends came to 5 bases. This TCR derives from an adult with an advanced solid tumor such as melanoma, head and neck, liver or kidney cancer. Sequences were derived from CD4+ or CD8+ T cells sorted from blood, sampled in a trial of the OX40 agonist ivuxolimab. The chain combines TRBV7-2 with TRBJ2-7, with unresolved D. CDR3 residues: CASSLDLYEQYF. As DNA, the CDR3 is TGTGCCAGCAGCTTAGATTTGTACGAGCAGTACTTC.